The 24 T cell receptor beta chains presented below share a single source sample, sequenced in a study of blood T cell repertoires in COVID-19. Measured with immunoSEQ multiplex PCR; TCRdb has only the in-frame clones, and not every one. The sample carries approximately 340,000 clones, roughly 87% recorded once. Sequencing was performed on peripheral blood. The receptors were sampled from a man aged 25 to 40 with COVID-19, enrolled during active disease.

This clone was detected only once. J is TRBJ1-1 and V is TRBV7-3; D may be TRBD1 (6 bases). V was pared by 5 bases and J by 0 bases, with 10 bases between. Germline assignment: CDR1 SGHTA and CDR2 FQGTGA. This CDR3 has 14 residues. The CDR3 DNA follows: TGTGCCAGCAGCCCCGGGACACTGAACACTGAAGCTTTCTTT. Amino acid sequence: CASSPGTLNTEAFF.

The chain employs TRBV11-2 and TRBJ1-2; 10 nucleotides align to TRBD1. CDR1 SGHAT and CDR2 FQNNGV come from the germline V gene. CDR3 length: 13 amino acids. After removal of 5 bases from V and 6 bases from J, the junction contained 3 bases not matched to a gene. The CDR3 region is CASSATGGDGYTF. As DNA, the CDR3 is TGTGCCAGCAGCGCGACAGGGGGCGATGGCTACACCTTC. The full variable domain, with the rest looked up from reference TRBV11-2 and TRBJ1-2, is EAGVAQSPRYKIIEKRQSVAFWCNPISGHATLYWYQQILGQGPKLLIQFQNNGVVDDSQLPKDRFSAERLKGVDSTLKIQPAKLEDSAVYLCASSATGGDGYTFGSGTRLTVV.

The count of this clone is one. J is TRBJ2-1 and V is TRBV6-2 or TRBV6-3; the match to TRBD1 covers 8 bases. The CDR3 extends over 14 amino acids. The V segment lost 7 bases and the J segment 2 bases; nucleotides outside the gene matches: 4. The germline gives CDR1 MNHEY, CDR2 SVGEGT. The CDR3 bases are TGTGCCAGCAACCCGGACAGGGCCTACAATGAGCAGTTCTTC. Translated: CASNPDRAYNEQFF.

J is TRBJ1-2 and V is TRBV3-1 (or the pseudogene TRBV3-2); D not resolved. V gave up 1 base and J gave up 3 bases, with 12 bases separating them. This CDR3 is 15 amino acids long. Germline CDR1 is LGHDT and CDR2 is YNNKEL (reference sequence). CDR3 coding DNA: TGTGCCAGCAGCCAAGTTGTAACAGCGGACTATGGCTACACCTTC. This codes for CASSQVVTADYGYTF.

The rearrangement joins TRBV7-2 to TRBJ1-5, with 7 bases fitting TRBD1. With 4 bases clipped from V and 4 bases from J, the junction kept 7 bases outside the gene matches. The germline V gene encodes CDR1 SGHTA and CDR2 FQGNSA. The CDR3 runs to 15 residues. CDR3 loop: CASSWGTATNQPQHF. The CDR3 coding sequence is TGTGCCAGCAGCTGGGGGACAGCTACTAATCAGCCCCAGCATTTT.

The rearrangement joins TRBV5-4 to TRBJ2-7, with 8 bases aligning to TRBD1. Germline V gives CDR1 SGHNT, CDR2 YYREEE (reference sequence). The CDR3 contains 15 residues. The junction had 7 bases not matched to a gene; V was cut back by 2 bases and J by 3 bases. The CDR3 region has the DNA TGTGCCAGCAGCTTAGGACAGGGATCAGTCTACGAGCAGTACTTC. Its protein is CASSLGQGSVYEQYF.

This rearrangement joins TRBV7-9 to TRBJ2-7; no clear D. Germline CDR1 is SEHNR and CDR2 is FQNEAQ (reference sequence). The germline V and J ends were trimmed by 1 base and 7 bases, with 11 bases remaining between them. This CDR3 region has 13 residues. The CDR3 DNA reads TGTGCCAGCAGCTTAGGCAGCGTCGGGGAGCAGTACTTC. Encoded protein: CASSLGSVGEQYF.

The rearrangement links TRBV3-1 (or the pseudogene TRBV3-2) to TRBJ1-2, with 8 bases that match TRBD1. Germline CDR1 reads LGHDT; CDR2 reads YNNKEL (reference sequence). V was pared by 0 bases and J by 6 bases, with 12 bases of the junction left unmatched. CDR3 length: 17 residues. The CDR3 nucleotides read TGTGCCAGCAGCCAAGATTCTGCAGGGGGCAGACTGAATGGCTACACCTTC. Encoded protein: CASSQDSAGGRLNGYTF.

The gene calls are TRBV7-6 and TRBJ2-7; D is unresolved. The V gene's germline CDR1 is SGHVS and CDR2 FNYEAQ. V lost 1 base and J lost 0, with 10 bases in between. The length of the CDR3 is 15 residues. The CDR3 sequence is CASSLESAHSYEQYF. CDR3 sequence (DNA): TGTGCCAGCAGCTTAGAGAGTGCCCACTCCTACGAGCAGTACTTC. The full variable domain, in which reference TRBV7-6 and TRBJ2-7 provide the parts outside the CDR3, is GAGVSQSPRYKVTKRGQDVALRCDPISGHVSLYWYRQALGQGPEFLTYFNYEAQQDKSGLPNDRFSAERPEGSISTLTIQRTEQRDSAMYRCASSLESAHSYEQYFGPGTRLTVT.

The chain carries TRBV27 and TRBJ1-4, with D possibly matching TRBD1 (6 bases). The CDR3 runs to 15 residues. Trimming shortened V by 8 bases and J by 3 bases, and 16 bases separated the two germline ends. Germline-derived CDR1 and CDR2 are MNHEY and SMNVEV (reference sequence). CDR3 loop: CASGIQGSANEKLFF. CDR3 DNA: TGTGCCAGCGGCATACAGGGAAGCGCTAATGAAAAACTGTTTTTT.

This chain joins TRBV6-5 and TRBJ2-2, with D maybe TRBD1 (6 bases). The CDR3 loop spans 14 amino acids. CDR1 is MNHEY and CDR2 is SVGAGI in the germline V gene. The germline V and J ends were trimmed by 8 bases and 5 bases, with 15 bases remaining between them. CDR3 residues: CASGWTAWTGELFF. DNA of the CDR3: TGTGCCAGCGGCTGGACAGCTTGGACCGGGGAGCTGTTTTTT.

This chain joins TRBV27 and TRBJ2-7, with 7 bases that match TRBD1. Germline CDR1 is MNHEY and CDR2 is SMNVEV (reference sequence). CDR3 length: 16 amino acids. V shed 2 bases, J shed 2 bases, and the junction held 9 bases outside the gene matches. CDR3 bases: TGTGCCAGCAGTTTAATTCCGAGACAGGGTGCCTACGAGCAGTACTTC. It yields the protein CASSLIPRQGAYEQYF.

This chain joins TRBV7-2 and TRBJ1-1; D might be TRBD1 (5 bases). The CDR3 has 16 amino acids. The germline CDR1 and CDR2 sequences are SGHTA and FQGNSA. V lost 2 bases and J lost 0, with 13 bases in between. The CDR3 here is CASSLNPGLMNTEAFF. CDR3 DNA sequence: TGTGCCAGCAGCTTAAATCCGGGACTGATGAACACTGAAGCTTTCTTT.

This chain joins TRBV6-5 and TRBJ2-1; D possibly corresponds to TRBD2 (6 bases). Germline loops: CDR1 MNHEY, CDR2 SVGAGI. V lost 7 bases to trimming and J lost 2 bases, with 12 bases between them. CDR3 length: 14 amino acids. The CDR3 DNA is TGTGCCAGCAACGGGGGTCAAACCTACAATGAGCAGTTCTTC. The encoded protein is CASNGGQTYNEQFF.

V gene TRBV18 combines with J gene TRBJ2-2; maybe TRBD1 (6 bases). V lost 4 bases to trimming and J lost 4 bases, with 25 bases between them. The CDR3 has 19 amino acids. Germline values: CDR1 KGHSH, CDR2 LQKENI. CDR3 bases: TGTGCCAGCTCACTATCCCATCCAGGGGCCACCCTTTTCACCGGGGAGCTGTTTTTT. It encodes CASSLSHPGATLFTGELFF.

V is TRBV27 and J is TRBJ2-7; D may be TRBD2 (6 bases). There are 15 residues in the CDR3. Germline V gene lookup returns CDR1 MNHEY and CDR2 SMNVEV (reference sequence). The V end lost 0 bases, the J end lost 3 bases, and 12 bases lay between the germline ends. CDR3 sequence: CASSLSGGIHYEQYF. The CDR3 bases are TGTGCCAGCAGTTTATCGGGGGGTATCCACTACGAGCAGTACTTC.

This clone was picked up a small number of times. J is TRBJ2-1 and V is TRBV6-2 or TRBV6-3; 8 bases line up with TRBD2. The J segment lost 1 base and the V segment lost 0 bases, leaving 2 bases of the junction unmatched. The CDR3 runs 16 residues. Germline V gene sequence: CDR1 MNHEY, CDR2 SVGEGT. Written as DNA, the CDR3 is TGTGCCAGCAGTTACTCGCGGGAGGCTTCCTACAATGAGCAGTTCTTC. As protein: CASSYSREASYNEQFF.

The gene calls are TRBV19 and TRBJ2-2; possibly TRBD2 for D (6 bases). The germline CDR1 and CDR2 sequences are LNHDA and SQIVND (reference sequence). Trimming pared 3 bases from V and 4 bases from J, leaving 18 bases between. CDR3 size: 17 residues. The CDR3 loop reads CASSIPFLPGGTGELFF. The CDR3 nucleotides read TGTGCCAGTAGTATCCCTTTCTTACCCGGGGGCACCGGGGAGCTGTTTTTT.

V and J are TRBV7-9 and TRBJ1-1; D not resolved. The CDR3 sequence is 17 residues long. CDR1 is SEHNR, CDR2 FQNEAQ, per germline (reference sequence). V lost 1 base, J lost 0 bases, and 15 bases lay in between. The CDR3 spells CASSLGLLGGMNTEAFF. The CDR3 nucleotides read TGTGCCAGCAGCTTAGGTTTACTGGGAGGGATGAACACTGAAGCTTTCTTT.

The chain links TRBV5-1 to TRBJ2-5; 8 positions match TRBD2. V trimming: 4 bases; J trimming: 4 bases; junction bases outside the gene matches: 9. This CDR3 spans 15 amino acids. Germline assignment: CDR1 SGHRS and CDR2 YFSETQ. As DNA, the CDR3 is TGCGCCAGCAGCCTCGAGGGACTAGTCTCAGAGACCCAGTACTTC. Translating gives CASSLEGLVSETQYF.

The V and J genes are TRBV11-1 and TRBJ2-1, with TRBD1 as a possible D gene (6 bases). Between the trimmed V and J ends, which lost 2 bases and 11 bases, there was a span of 10 bases. The CDR3 contains 12 residues. Germline V lookup: CDR1 SGHAT, CDR2 FQDESV (reference sequence). The CDR3: CASSLSQGKQFF. The CDR3 DNA sequence: TGTGCCAGCAGCTTATCGCAGGGGAAGCAGTTCTTC. Full variable domain (missing parts from reference TRBV11-1 and TRBJ2-1): EAEVAQSPRYKITEKSQAVAFWCDPISGHATLYWYRQILGQGPELLVQFQDESVVDDSQLPKDRFSAERLKGVDSTLKIQPAELGDSAMYLCASSLSQGKQFFGPGTRLTVL.

The V gene is TRBV18, the J gene TRBJ1-1, with unresolved D. This CDR3 contains 15 residues. The V gene lost 0 bases and the J gene lost 1 base, with 9 bases spanning the gap. The germline V gene has CDR1 KGHSH and CDR2 LQKENI. This CDR3 is CASSPPSVRNTEAFF. DNA of the CDR3: TGTGCCAGCTCACCACCTAGCGTCAGGAACACTGAAGCTTTCTTT.

The J gene is TRBJ1-6, the V gene TRBV9; weak D call: TRBD1 (6 bases). The germline gives CDR1 SGDLS, CDR2 YYNGEE. Trimming stripped 4 bases from V and 8 bases from J, with 19 bases between. The CDR3 has 16 residues. The CDR3 spells CASSRFVQGGHSPLHF. CDR3 nucleotides: TGTGCCAGCAGCCGATTCGTACAGGGTGGGCATTCACCCCTCCACTTT.

The rearrangement links TRBV16 to TRBJ1-5, with 8 bases fitting TRBD1. The germline CDR1 and CDR2 sequences are KGHSY and FQNENV. With 5 bases clipped from V and 6 bases from J, the junction kept 12 bases outside the gene matches. The CDR3 consists of 16 residues. Here the CDR3 DNA reads TGTGCCAGCAGCGCCGTTGTGCAGGGGGCCGGTCAGCCCCAGCATTTT. Protein product: CASSAVVQGAGQPQHF. The complete variable domain, with remaining parts taken from reference TRBV16 and TRBJ1-5, reads GEEVAQTPKHLVRGEGQKAKLYCAPIKGHSYVFWYQQVLKNEFKFLISFQNENVFDETGMPKERFSAKCLPNSPCSLEIQATKLEDSAVYFCASSAVVQGAGQPQHFGDGTRLSIL.